This T cell receptor beta chain derives from a study of blood T cells in healthy people across ages. Next came a second PCR, run for roughly 6 to 11 cycles, which used a sample-barcoded 5' primer along with a J-beta primer mix. TCRdb passed the 5' RACE reads through MiXCR, listing each CDR3 protein once. The data hold over 500,000 distinct CDR3 sequences, with roughly a quarter observed a single time. Note on this clonotype: Antigen specificity is unknown.

Study-level findings and limits: TCR beta diversity, measured per million T cells, fell in a roughly linear way with age. The authors considered diversity estimates from one million T cells to be underestimates.

The same specimen was also included in a second study, on T cells of mothers and their children.

The material sequenced was blood. This clonotype was sampled from a boy younger than 10 in good health.

CDR3 region: CASTSGIYNEQFF. In nucleotides, the CDR3 is TGTGCCAGTACTAGCGGGATTTACAATGAGCAGTTCTTC. This chain joins TRBV10-3 and TRBJ2-1, with TRBD2 matching 10 bases. CDR1 is ENHRY and CDR2 is SYGVKD in the germline V gene. This CDR3 contains 13 residues. V gave up 10 bases and J gave up 4 bases; unmatched junction bases: 4.